Listed below are T cell receptor beta chains from one sample, sequenced in a study of CD8 T cells in ankylosing spondylitis. TCRdb recomputed calls from the 5' RACE reads with MiXCR, one row per CDR3 protein. In the table there are fewer than 650,000 distinct CDR3 sequences, about 13% of which are singletons. Sequenced material: blood, either unsorted or a sorted T cell fraction (not recorded which). The receptors derive from a male donor with ankylosing spondylitis. Each CDR3 is given with its conserved first and last residue. The D gene is left open where the match is weak. The size field is filled for only some rows; it gives once, few, many or a size class.

V	length	D	J	size	CDR3	DNA
TRBV9	14	.	TRBJ2-3	few	CASSPRGPTDTQYF	TGTGCCAGCAGCCCACGAGGGCCAACAGATACGCAGTATTTT
TRBV7-9	15	.	TRBJ1-2	few	CASSLAGARSYGYTF	TGTGCCAGCAGCTTAGCCGGGGCACGTTCCTATGGCTACACCTTC
TRBV29-1	14	.	TRBJ2-3	many	CSVGGGPLTDTQYF	TGCAGCGTTGGTGGAGGGCCGCTCACAGATACGCAGTATTTT
TRBV2	14	.	TRBJ2-1	.	CASSEDVAYNEQFF	TGTGCCAGCAGTGAGGATGTGGCCTACAATGAGCAGTTCTTC
TRBV5-1	12	.	TRBJ2-3	many	CASSPRKGTQYF	TGCGCCAGCAGCCCCCGAAAGGGGACGCAGTATTTT
TRBV29-1	12	TRBD2	TRBJ2-1	few	CSVAWEAGAQFF	TGCAGCGTTGCATGGGAGGCGGGAGCGCAGTTCTTC
TRBV29-1	14	.	TRBJ2-7	.	CSVVILTSSYEQYF	TGCAGCGTTGTCATCTTGACGAGCTCCTACGAGCAGTACTTC
TRBV20-1	14	.	TRBJ2-5	.	CSAVRDDGPGTQYF	TGCAGTGCGGTCCGGGACGACGGACCGGGGACCCAGTACTTC
TRBV30	14	TRBD2	TRBJ2-1	.	CAYNLAGIYNEQFF	TGTGCTTACAACCTAGCGGGGATCTACAATGAGCAGTTCTTC
TRBV7-2	15	.	TRBJ2-5	few	CASSRDGLGEETQYF	TGTGCCAGCAGCCGAGACGGTCTAGGTGAAGAGACCCAGTACTTC